A single sample gave rise to the 31 T cell receptor beta chains below, sequenced in a study of T cell responses to AZD1222 COVID-19 vaccine. Some clones are missing from TCRdb's copy, which holds only in-frame ones; the method was immunoSEQ multiplex PCR. Of roughly 140,000 clones listed, approximately 89% were seen once; the top ten hold approximately 5.3%. The sample consisted of peripheral blood, taken on day 0 of AZD1222 vaccination. These receptors were collected from an adult in good health.

V usage is TRBV28 and J usage is TRBJ2-7; 9 positions agree with TRBD1. V was pared by 1 base and J by 1 base, with 8 bases of the junction left unmatched. Germline lookup yields CDR1 MDHEN and CDR2 SYDVKM. CDR3 length equals 17 residues. CDR3 sequence: CASSLLSGQGTSYEQYF. The CDR3 DNA reads TGTGCCAGCAGTTTATTATCGGGACAGGGAACATCCTACGAGCAGTACTTC.

The rearrangement links TRBV21-1 to TRBJ1-2; the table's D gene call, TRBD1, was not cross checked with the DNA. TRBV21-1 is designated a pseudogene. The CDR3 consists of 14 residues. The CDR3 coding sequence is TGTGCCAGCAGCACCCTCAGGGCTAACTATGGCTACACCTTC. Its protein is CASSTLRANYGYTF.

The genes are TRBV7-8 and TRBJ1-5, with 7 bases that match TRBD1. The junction had 6 bases not matched to a gene; V was cut back by 4 bases and J by 0 bases. The CDR3 covers 16 residues. CDR1 and CDR2 (germline): SGHVS, FQNEAQ. DNA of the CDR3: TGTGCCAGCAGCTCCGGGACAGTGTATAGCAATCAGCCCCAGCATTTT. It is translated as CASSSGTVYSNQPQHF.

This clone was counted a single time. The gene calls are TRBV10-3 and TRBJ1-5; TRBD1 is a possible D gene (5 bases). There are 16 residues in the CDR3. Trimming stripped 2 bases from V and 0 bases from J, with 11 bases between. Germline V gene data show CDR1 as ENHRY and CDR2 as SYGVKD. CDR3 in DNA: TGTGCCATCAGTGAGGGGGGGGTCCTTAGCAATCAGCCCCAGCATTTT. Protein sequence: CAISEGGVLSNQPQHF.

This chain links TRBV7-9 with TRBJ2-1; the D gene is possibly TRBD1 (5 bases). Germline V gene lookup returns CDR1 SEHNR and CDR2 FQNEAQ (reference sequence). The V end was cut by 4 bases, the J end by 2 bases, with 9 bases between. This CDR3 has 14 amino acids. CDR3: CASSSRTTYNEQFF. CDR3 coding DNA: TGTGCCAGCAGCTCTAGGACAACCTACAATGAGCAGTTCTTC.

The chain combines TRBV21-1 with TRBJ2-7. TRBV21-1 is termed a pseudogene. The CDR3 has 11 residues. Here the CDR3 DNA reads TGTGCCAGCAGCAAAGACCACGAGCAGTACTTC. Its protein product is CASSKDHEQYF.

The chain recombines TRBV2 with TRBJ2-1; TRBD2 aligns across 13 bases. Germline loops: CDR1 SNHLY, CDR2 FYNNEI. Trimming took 2 bases from V and 2 from J; bases not matched to a gene: 6. This CDR3 has 18 amino acids. CDR3 amino acids: CASSESGLAGLAYNEQFF. CDR3 coding DNA: TGTGCCAGCAGTGAATCGGGACTAGCGGGGCTAGCCTACAATGAGCAGTTCTTC. Supplemented by reference TRBV2 and TRBJ2-1, the full variable domain reads EPEVTQTPSHQVTQMGQEVILRCVPISNHLYFYWYRQILGQKVEFLVSFYNNEISEKSEIFDDQFSVERPDGSNFTLKIRSTKLEDSAMYFCASSESGLAGLAYNEQFFGPGTRLTVL.

V usage is TRBV2 and J usage is TRBJ1-5; tentative D call: TRBD1 (6 bases). Germline loops: CDR1 SNHLY, CDR2 FYNNEI. The V gene lost 6 bases and the J gene lost 3 bases, with 9 bases spanning the gap. The CDR3 is 13 residues long. In DNA, the CDR3 is TGTGCCAGCAGGGACAGTCCCAATCAGCCCCAGCATTTT. Protein product: CASRDSPNQPQHF.

The CDR3 is CASSLGLEGPTDTQYF. The CDR3 bases are TGTGCCAGCAGCTTAGGACTAGAGGGTCCAACAGATACGCAGTATTTT. This chain links TRBV9 with TRBJ2-3, with 7 bases matching TRBD2. Germline-derived CDR1 and CDR2 are SGDLS and YYNGEE. V was pared by 4 bases and J by 3 bases, with 11 bases of the junction left unmatched. The CDR3 is 16 residues long.

The gene calls are TRBV7-3 and TRBJ2-3; weak D call: TRBD2 (7 bases). The germline CDR1 and CDR2 sequences are SGHTA and FQGTGA. CDR3 length equals 16 residues. Trimming took 5 bases from V and 4 from J, leaving 19 bases between them. The CDR3 DNA reads as TGTGCCAGCAGCACAAACGGACTAGGGGGTTCAGATACGCAGTATTTT. Protein product: CASSTNGLGGSDTQYF.

This sequence joins TRBV19 and TRBJ1-2, with D hard to call. The CDR3 runs to 13 residues. In germline, CDR1 is LNHDA, CDR2 SQIVND (reference sequence). V lost 7 bases and J lost 5, with 14 bases in between. CDR3 bases: TGTGCCAGTAAAGGACGGCAGACGTATGGCTACACCTTC. Translation: CASKGRQTYGYTF.

The chain couples TRBV11-2 to TRBJ2-3, with TRBD2 matching over 9 bases. Trimming removed 0 bases from V and 1 base from J; junction bases left unmatched: 5. This CDR3 spans 17 amino acids. The V gene's germline CDR1 is SGHAT and CDR2 FQNNGV. CDR3 coding DNA: TGTGCCAGCAGCTTAGATCCCAGCGGGAGGCGCACAGATACGCAGTATTTT. Translated, it gives CASSLDPSGRRTDTQYF.

The gene calls are TRBV29-1 and TRBJ2-5; D is possibly TRBD1 (6 bases). V dropped 3 bases and J dropped 5 bases, with 19 bases sitting between them. Germline V gives CDR1 SQVTM, CDR2 ANQGSEA. There are 15 residues in the CDR3. The CDR3 region is CSVDQGLQGMETQYF. DNA of the CDR3: TGCAGCGTTGATCAGGGCCTACAGGGTATGGAGACCCAGTACTTC. Full variable domain (outside the CDR3, taken from reference TRBV29-1 and TRBJ2-5): SAVISQKPSRDICQRGTSLTIQCQVDSQVTMMFWYRQQPGQSLTLIATANQGSEATYESGFVIDKFPISRPNLTFSTLTVSNMSPEDSSIYLCSVDQGLQGMETQYFGPGTRLLVL.

The rearrangement uses TRBV7-9 and TRBJ2-1; 9 bases align to TRBD1. This CDR3 has 15 residues. Looked up from germline, CDR1 is SEHNR and CDR2 is FQNEAQ (reference sequence). V was clipped by 5 bases and J by 8 bases; unmatched bases: 10. CDR3: CASSTFDRGLHEQFF. CDR3 DNA sequence: TGTGCCAGCAGCACCTTCGACAGGGGGTTACATGAGCAGTTCTTC.

This sequence joins TRBV7-8 and TRBJ2-7, with a tentative D call TRBD1 (6 bases). Trimming removed 5 bases at V and 2 bases at J, with 19 bases between. The germline gives CDR1 SGHVS, CDR2 FQNEAQ. This CDR3 contains 16 residues. CDR3 DNA sequence: TGTGCCAGCAGCCTAAGGGGGAGAGGGGGAGCCTACGAGCAGTACTTC. Translating it yields CASSLRGRGGAYEQYF.

The chain is built from TRBV4-3 and TRBJ2-3, with 8 bases aligning to TRBD2. The CDR3 runs to 16 residues. V shed 0 bases and J 2 bases; nucleotides not matched to a gene: 4. From germline, CDR1 is LGHNA and CDR2 YSLEER. CDR3 sequence reads: CASSQEAGDLTDTQYF. CDR3 sequence (DNA): TGCGCCAGCAGCCAAGAAGCGGGGGACCTCACAGATACGCAGTATTTT.

The chain couples TRBV7-8 to TRBJ1-1; the D is unclear. The CDR3 consists of 13 residues. The germline V and J ends were trimmed by 6 bases and 5 bases, with 13 bases remaining between them. The germline CDR1 and CDR2 sequences are SGHVS and FQNEAQ. As DNA, the CDR3 is TGTGCCAGCAGGGGAAACCCACTGACTGAAGCTTTCTTT. Translated: CASRGNPLTEAFF.

V gene TRBV28 combines with J gene TRBJ2-1; 8 bases map to TRBD1. V lost 2 bases and J lost 7; bases outside the gene matches: 7. The CDR3 is made up of 15 amino acids. Germline V lookup: CDR1 MDHEN, CDR2 SYDVKM. For the CDR3, the DNA is TGTGCCAGCAGTTTAGGGCAGGGGGCCAGGAATGAGCAGTTCTTC. Translated, it gives CASSLGQGARNEQFF.

This chain uses TRBV4-3 with TRBJ1-3; no reliable D call. Germline loops: CDR1 LGHNA, CDR2 YSLEER. The CDR3 length is 17 residues. V lost 0 bases and J 4 bases, leaving 16 bases between the germline ends. The CDR3: CASSQDTARRGGNTIYF. The CDR3 coding sequence is TGCGCCAGCAGCCAAGATACTGCACGACGTGGCGGAAACACCATATATTTT.

V gene TRBV25-1 combines with J gene TRBJ1-3; D not certain. Germline V gene sequence: CDR1 MGHDK, CDR2 SYGVNS. The CDR3 covers 15 residues. Deletions cut 4 bases from V and 14 bases from J, with 24 bases between. The CDR3 DNA follows: TGTGCCAGCAGTGTCCTGATTGGTATGCGGGGATATCTATATTTT. It is translated as CASSVLIGMRGYLYF.

The V gene is TRBV28, the J gene TRBJ1-1, with a tentative D call TRBD1 (5 bases). Trimming shortened V by 8 bases and J by 1 base, and 14 bases separated the two germline ends. Germline loops: CDR1 MDHEN, CDR2 SYDVKM. The CDR3 has 14 residues. This CDR3 reads CASGITGSNTEAFF. CDR3 in DNA: TGTGCCAGCGGGATAACAGGCTCGAACACTGAAGCTTTCTTT.

The J gene is TRBJ2-5, the V gene TRBV6-7, with 13 bases identical to TRBD2. TRBV6-7 is an ORF, with its function uncertain. V shed 4 bases and J 4 bases; nucleotides not matched to a gene: 3. The CDR3 length is 15 residues. The CDR3 loop is CASSSGTSGTETQYF. CDR3 bases: TGTGCCAGCAGTTCAGGGACTAGCGGGACAGAGACCCAGTACTTC.

The chain employs TRBV9 and TRBJ2-7; D possibly corresponds to TRBD2 (5 bases). Trimming took 0 bases from V and 0 from J, leaving 7 bases between them. The germline V gene has CDR1 SGDLS and CDR2 YYNGEE. This CDR3 has 14 residues. CDR3 nucleotide sequence: TGTGCCAGCAGCGTAGGAGGGTCCTCCTACGAGCAGTACTTC. Its translation: CASSVGGSSYEQYF.

The chain carries TRBV5-1 and TRBJ2-2; 10 bases match TRBD2. This CDR3 has 20 residues. V lost 0 bases to trimming and J lost 4 bases; unmatched junction nucleotides: 15. CDR1 is SGHRS, CDR2 YFSETQ, per germline. The CDR3 region is CASSLDPYNLAGGSTGELFF. CDR3 nucleotide sequence: TGCGCCAGCAGCTTGGATCCCTATAACTTAGCGGGAGGTAGCACCGGGGAGCTGTTTTTT.

CDR3 sequence reads: CASRTGTLARDTQYF. CDR3 DNA sequence: TGCGCCAGCAGAACAGGGACTCTAGCGCGAGATACGCAGTATTTT. V is TRBV5-1 and J is TRBJ2-3, with D perhaps TRBD1 or TRBD2 (6 bases each). The germline V gene has CDR1 SGHRS and CDR2 YFSETQ. This CDR3 contains 15 residues. The ends were cut back, 5 bases at V and 5 bases at J, with 18 bases in the middle.

In this sample, this clone turned up once. The genes are TRBV6-5 and TRBJ2-5, with 8 bases identical to TRBD1. V shed 2 bases and J 5 bases; nucleotides not matched to a gene: 10. CDR1 MNHEY and CDR2 SVGAGI come from the germline V gene. The CDR3 loop spans 16 amino acids. The chain's CDR3 is CASSYGPRTGMETQYF. For the CDR3, the DNA is TGTGCCAGCAGTTACGGCCCCCGGACAGGGATGGAGACCCAGTACTTC.

This chain links TRBV7-2 with TRBJ2-7; 11 positions match TRBD2. Germline V gene data show CDR1 as SGHTA and CDR2 as FQGNSA. The CDR3 spans 18 residues. The V segment lost 1 base and the J segment 7 bases; nucleotides outside the gene matches: 15. CDR3 coding DNA: TGTGCCAGCAGCTTAGTCGGACTAGCGGGTTCCTCCCCCCCGGAGCAGTACTTC. It encodes CASSLVGLAGSSPPEQYF.

The rearrangement joins TRBV28 to TRBJ2-7; D is uncertain. Trimming removed 7 bases at V and 2 bases at J, with 15 bases between. CDR1 and CDR2 (germline): MDHEN, SYDVKM. The CDR3 loop spans 14 amino acids. CDR3 loop: CASTSALTPYEQYF. The CDR3, as DNA: TGTGCCAGCACTTCGGCGCTTACCCCCTACGAGCAGTACTTC.

The rearrangement joins TRBV12-3 or TRBV12-4 to TRBJ1-2; no clear D gene. The length of the CDR3 is 13 residues. V lost 1 base and J 8 bases, leaving 11 bases between the germline ends. Here the CDR3 DNA reads TGTGCCAGCAGTTTAGGACTGGTATTGGGCTACACCTTC. This gives the protein CASSLGLVLGYTF.

V is TRBV3-1 (or the pseudogene TRBV3-2) and J is TRBJ1-4; tentatively, D is TRBD1 (5 bases). V was shortened by 4 bases and J by 4 bases, with 13 bases between the two germline ends. Germline-derived CDR1 and CDR2 are LGHDT and YNNKEL (reference sequence). The CDR3 loop spans 15 amino acids. CDR3 DNA: TGTGCCAGCAGCCCTAGACAGAGTCATAATGAAAAACTGTTTTTT. It translates to CASSPRQSHNEKLFF.

This clone was observed once. The chain couples TRBV2 to TRBJ2-5, with TRBD1 identical over 7 bases. The CDR3 contains 16 residues. Germline V lookup: CDR1 SNHLY, CDR2 FYNNEI. V dropped 6 bases and J dropped 5; count of bases not matched to a gene: 15. CDR3 sequence reads: CASRDRSLPKEETQYF. Here the CDR3 DNA reads TGTGCCAGCAGGGACAGGTCTCTTCCAAAGGAGGAGACCCAGTACTTC.